These 25 T cell receptor beta chains were all obtained from the same sample, sequenced in a study of cytomegalovirus exposure and HLA in healthy donors. Both 60 Vbeta primers and 13 Jbeta primers went into the PCR. The protocol was immunoSEQ multiplex PCR, while the TCRdb copy is restricted to in-frame clones and leaves out a portion. The data show 95,000 to 100,000 clones, under 85% seen once. Material for sequencing was PBMCs. The receptor source for this set is a man aged 35-49 years in good health and CMV-seronegative.

The chain uses TRBV6-5 and TRBJ1-2, with 7 bases fitting TRBD1. V shed 5 bases and J 8 bases; nucleotides not matched to a gene: 8. This CDR3 contains 13 residues. The V gene's germline CDR1 is MNHEY and CDR2 SVGAGI. CDR3 sequence (DNA): TGTGCCAGCAGTGAACGACAGGGTCAAGGCTACACCTTC. It specifies CASSERQGQGYTF.

This clone was picked up a small number of times. The genes are TRBV15 and TRBJ1-2; 9 bases agree with TRBD1. Losses at the gene ends were 1 base for V and 3 bases for J; bases not matched to a gene: 3. The CDR3 runs to 15 residues. CDR1 LNHNV and CDR2 YYDKDF come from the germline V gene (reference sequence). The CDR3 sequence: CATSRGGQGDYGYTF. The CDR3 DNA reads TGTGCCACCAGCAGAGGGGGACAGGGAGACTATGGCTACACCTTC.

The chain joins TRBV5-1 to TRBJ2-7, with 10 bases aligning to TRBD1. Germline V CDR1 and CDR2: SGHRS, YFSETQ. CDR3 length equals 14 residues. The trim removed 3 bases at V and 4 bases at J, leaving 4 bases unmatched. CDR3 protein: CASSSGTGDYEQYF. The DNA for the CDR3 is TGCGCCAGCAGCTCCGGGACAGGGGATTACGAGCAGTACTTC.

This clone was found a few times. The genes are TRBV19 and TRBJ1-2; D remains ambiguous. The CDR3 totals 14 residues. The ends were cut back, 5 bases at V and 4 bases at J, with 14 bases in the middle. CDR1 is LNHDA, CDR2 SQIVND, per germline (reference sequence). The CDR3 region has the DNA TGTGCCAGTAGTTTGATCCGGGTCGGCTATGGCTACACCTTC. Its translation is CASSLIRVGYGYTF.

The chain carries TRBV4-2 and TRBJ2-1, with 7 nucleotides matching TRBD2. Trimming took 3 bases from V and 9 from J; bases not matched to a gene: 5. The CDR3 covers 13 residues. CDR1 is LGHNA, CDR2 YNFKEQ, per germline. For the CDR3, the DNA is TGTGCCAGCAGCCAGGTGACTAGCCTTGAGCAGTTCTTC. This translates into CASSQVTSLEQFF.

The V gene is TRBV18, the J gene TRBJ2-1; 10 bases agree with TRBD2. The length of the CDR3 is 14 residues. J was trimmed by 9 bases and V by 3 bases; bases with no gene match: 5. The germline CDR1 and CDR2 sequences are KGHSH and LQKENI. The CDR3 reads CASSPVAGGIEQFF. CDR3 DNA: TGTGCCAGCTCACCCGTAGCGGGGGGCATTGAGCAGTTCTTC.

The gene calls are TRBV5-1 and TRBJ1-1; possible D gene TRBD1, 6 bases. The CDR3 sequence is 15 residues long. V lost 0 bases and J 4 bases, leaving 13 bases between the germline ends. Germline values: CDR1 SGHRS, CDR2 YFSETQ. The CDR3 reads CASSLGGARGTEAFF. The CDR3 coding sequence is TGCGCCAGCAGCTTGGGAGGAGCCAGGGGCACTGAAGCTTTCTTT.

The chain uses TRBV11-2 and TRBJ2-2; D unresolved. V shed 3 bases and J shed 0 bases, with 8 bases lying between them. CDR1 is SGHAT, CDR2 FQNNGV, per germline. The CDR3 runs to 15 residues. CDR3 bases: TGTGCCAGCAGCTTTGAGGTCCCGAACACCGGGGAGCTGTTTTTT. Protein sequence: CASSFEVPNTGELFF.

The sample holds one count of this clone. This sequence joins TRBV6-5 and TRBJ2-7, with D possibly matching TRBD2 (5 bases). Germline values: CDR1 MNHEY, CDR2 SVGAGI. The length of the CDR3 is 12 residues. Trimming left V 2 bases short and J 6 bases short, with 8 bases between. CDR3 sequence: CASSYGESEQYF. The CDR3 coding sequence is TGTGCCAGCAGTTACGGGGAGTCCGAGCAGTACTTC.

This clone was recorded once. The chain carries TRBV5-1 and TRBJ2-7; TRBD1 agrees at 9 bases. Looked up from germline, CDR1 is SGHRS and CDR2 is YFSETQ. CDR3 length equals 16 residues. V was pared by 0 bases and J by 5 bases, with 9 bases of the junction left unmatched. The CDR3 reads CASSLGGTGFSDEQYV. CDR3 coding DNA: TGCGCCAGCAGCTTGGGAGGGACAGGGTTTTCCGACGAGCAGTACGTC.

This chain uses TRBV5-5 with TRBJ1-1; the match to TRBD1 covers 7 bases. The J segment lost 2 bases and the V segment lost 2 bases, leaving 3 bases of the junction unmatched. This CDR3 has 14 amino acids. Germline V lookup: CDR1 SGHKS, CDR2 YYEKEE (reference sequence). Here the CDR3 DNA reads TGTGCCAGCAGCTTCCGGGACAGTAACACTGAAGCTTTCTTT. It yields the protein CASSFRDSNTEAFF.

The CDR3 here is CASSPWDRENGYTF. DNA of the CDR3: TGTGCCAGCAGCCCCTGGGACAGGGAAAATGGCTACACCTTC. The chain is built from TRBV6-5 and TRBJ1-2, with 9 bases that match TRBD1. From germline, CDR1 is MNHEY and CDR2 SVGAGI. V gave up 6 bases and J gave up 6 bases; unmatched junction bases: 8. This CDR3 contains 14 residues.

V and J are TRBV28 and TRBJ1-2; a weak D match, TRBD1 (6 bases). Trimming took 3 bases from V and 3 from J, leaving 14 bases between them. In germline, CDR1 is MDHEN, CDR2 SYDVKM. This CDR3 contains 15 residues. Written as DNA, the CDR3 is TGTGCCAGCAGTTTTTACAGGGCCAACGACTATGGCTACACCTTC. This gives the protein CASSFYRANDYGYTF.

This clone was observed a handful of times. The CDR3 here is CASSLPGDYGYTF. The CDR3 region has the DNA TGTGCCAGCAGCTTGCCAGGGGACTATGGCTACACCTTC. The chain carries TRBV5-6 and TRBJ1-2; TRBD1 might be the D (6 bases). Germline assignment: CDR1 SGHDT and CDR2 YYEEEE. V was pared by 1 base and J by 3 bases, with 7 bases between. This CDR3 has 13 residues.

This clone was found a few times. J is TRBJ2-7 and V is TRBV7-3; 7 nucleotides agree with TRBD2. From germline, CDR1 is SGHTA and CDR2 FQGTGA. This CDR3 contains 14 residues. Germline trimming cut 2 bases from V and 4 bases from J; bases unmatched to any gene: 5. The CDR3 DNA reads as TGTGCCAGCAGCTTAGGTGCTAGCGGATACGAGCAGTACTTC. Residues: CASSLGASGYEQYF.

This clone was seen a single time. The chain is built from TRBV5-1 and TRBJ2-5; 8 positions agree with TRBD1. From germline, CDR1 is SGHRS and CDR2 YFSETQ. Trimming removed 2 bases from V and 5 bases from J; junction bases left unmatched: 2. The CDR3 is 13 amino acids. In DNA form, the CDR3 reads TGCGCCAGCAGCTTCTCAGGGGGCGAGACCCAGTACTTC. Amino acids: CASSFSGGETQYF.

The V call is TRBV11-3, the J call TRBJ2-5, with D uncertain. CDR3 length: 13 amino acids. CDR1 and CDR2 (germline): SGHNT, YENEEA. V was shortened by 5 bases and J by 4 bases, with 11 bases between the two germline ends. For the CDR3, the DNA is TGTGCCAGCAGCACCTTTCCGGGAGAGACCCAGTACTTC. Translating it yields CASSTFPGETQYF. The variable domain in full, completed from reference TRBV11-3 and TRBJ2-5, reads EAGVVQSPRYKIIEKKQPVAFWCNPISGHNTLYWYLQNLGQGPELLIRYENEEAVDDSQLPKDRFSAERLKGVDSTLKIQPAELGDSAVYLCASSTFPGETQYFGPGTRLLVL.

The chain is built from TRBV5-1 and TRBJ1-1; TRBD1 is a possible D gene (6 bases). This CDR3 contains 15 residues. Looked up from germline, CDR1 is SGHRS and CDR2 is YFSETQ. Trimming shortened V by 1 base and J by 1 base, and 11 bases separated the two germline ends. The CDR3 reads CASSLSLTGNTEAFF. CDR3 nucleotides: TGCGCCAGCAGCTTGTCTTTGACAGGGAACACTGAAGCTTTCTTT.

This rearrangement joins TRBV18 to TRBJ1-4, with D hard to call. The V end lost 2 bases, the J end lost 7 bases, and 11 bases lay between the germline ends. CDR1 KGHSH and CDR2 LQKENI come from the germline V gene. The CDR3 length is 14 residues. CDR3 in DNA: TGTGCCAGCTCACCAGGTCAACTCGGTGAAAAACTGTTTTTT. This gives the protein CASSPGQLGEKLFF. Full variable domain (rest looked up from reference TRBV18 and TRBJ1-4): NAGVMQNPRHLVRRRGQEARLRCSPMKGHSHVYWYRQLPEEGLKFMVYLQKENIIDESGMPKERFSAEFPKEGPSILRIQQVVRGDSAAYFCASSPGQLGEKLFFGSGTQLSVL.

As DNA, the CDR3 is TGCGCCAGCAGCTTGGCCCGGGAGTCTGCTGATGGCTACACCTTC. Protein: CASSLARESADGYTF. The rearrangement joins TRBV5-1 to TRBJ1-2; D unclear. The V gene lost 0 bases and the J gene lost 6 bases, with 15 bases spanning the gap. Germline V lookup: CDR1 SGHRS, CDR2 YFSETQ. This CDR3 has 15 residues.

The V call is TRBV29-1, the J call TRBJ1-2; the match to TRBD1 covers 7 bases. Germline values: CDR1 SQVTM, CDR2 ANQGSEA. V lost 3 bases, J lost 8 bases, and 6 bases stayed unmatched. The CDR3 consists of 12 residues. CDR3 amino acids: CSVEITGVGYTF. In DNA, the CDR3 is TGCAGCGTTGAGATAACAGGGGTCGGCTACACCTTC.

The gene calls are TRBV11-2 and TRBJ2-1; TRBD2 matches 7 bases. The junction had 3 bases not matched to a gene; V was cut back by 6 bases and J by 4 bases. Germline V gene lookup returns CDR1 SGHAT and CDR2 FQNNGV. The CDR3 runs to 13 residues. The CDR3 sequence is CASRLARYNEQFF. CDR3 sequence (DNA): TGTGCCAGCAGACTAGCGCGATACAATGAGCAGTTCTTC.

The rearrangement uses TRBV29-1 and TRBJ2-3; a weak D match, TRBD2 (7 bases). The germline V gene has CDR1 SQVTM and CDR2 ANQGSEA. The CDR3 is made up of 14 amino acids. V was trimmed by 4 bases and J by 4 bases, leaving 15 bases between them. DNA of the CDR3: TGCAGCGTTGCTGGCGGGGGCTCTTCAGATACGCAGTATTTT. Amino acid sequence: CSVAGGGSSDTQYF.

This chain uses TRBV7-2 with TRBJ1-1, with D tentatively TRBD1 (6 bases). Germline V gene data show CDR1 as SGHTA and CDR2 as FQGNSA. V lost 4 bases, J lost 1 base, and 13 bases lay in between. The CDR3 contains 15 residues. The CDR3 bases are TGTGCCAGCAGCTGGGGCGACAGGCGGAACACTGAAGCTTTCTTT. It translates to CASSWGDRRNTEAFF. Looking up the rest from reference TRBV7-2 and TRBJ1-1 gives the full variable domain: GAGVSQSPSNKVTEKGKDVELRCDPISGHTALYWYRQSLGQGLEFLIYFQGNSAPDKSGLPSDRFSAERTGGSVSTLTIQRTQQEDSAVYLCASSWGDRRNTEAFFGQGTRLTVV.

The genes are TRBV5-1 and TRBJ2-5; a weak D match, TRBD1 (6 bases). The J call is doubtful: the DNA matches TRBJ2-7 better. CDR1 SGHRS and CDR2 YFSETQ come from the germline V gene. The CDR3 loop spans 14 amino acids. The CDR3 bases are TGCGCCAGCAGCTTAAAGACAGGATCCTACGAGCAGTACTTC. Translated: CASSLKTGSYEQYF.